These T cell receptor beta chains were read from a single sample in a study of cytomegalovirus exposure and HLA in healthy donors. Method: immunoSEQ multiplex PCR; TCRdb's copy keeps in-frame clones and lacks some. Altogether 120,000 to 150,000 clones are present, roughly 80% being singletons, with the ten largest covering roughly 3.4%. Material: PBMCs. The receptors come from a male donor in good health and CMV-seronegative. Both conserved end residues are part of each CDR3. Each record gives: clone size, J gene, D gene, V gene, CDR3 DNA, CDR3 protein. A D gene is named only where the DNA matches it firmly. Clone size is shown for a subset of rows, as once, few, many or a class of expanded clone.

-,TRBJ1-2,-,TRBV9,TGTGCCAGCAGCGGAGAGAAGTCAGGGGAATTTTATGGCTACACCTTC,CASSGEKSGEFYGYTF
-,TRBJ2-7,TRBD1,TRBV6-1,TGTGCCAGCATACAAGGACAGGGGACCACCTACGAGCAGTACTTC,CASIQGQGTTYEQYF
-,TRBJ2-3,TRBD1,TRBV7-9,TGTGCCAGCAGCTTAGTCTTAGGACAGGGGGGCACAGATACGCAGTATTTT,CASSLVLGQGGTDTQYF
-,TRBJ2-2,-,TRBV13,TGTGCCAGCAGTCTCCAACGAACTCAATTGCCTGCCGGGGAGCTGTTTTTT,CASSLQRTQLPAGELFF
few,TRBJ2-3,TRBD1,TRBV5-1,TGCGCCAGCAGCTTGAGACAGGGGCCCCCAGATACGCAGTATTTT,CASSLRQGPPDTQYF
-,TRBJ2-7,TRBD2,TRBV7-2,TGTGCCAGCAGCTTAGGAGGGACTAGCGGGAGATACTACGAGCAGTACTTC,CASSLGGTSGRYYEQYF
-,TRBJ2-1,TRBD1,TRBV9,TGTGCCAGCAGCGTAGTTCCGGGACAGGGGAATGAGCAGTTCTTC,CASSVVPGQGNEQFF
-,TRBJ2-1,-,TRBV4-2,TGTGCCAGCAGCCAGATACTAGGCGACAATGAGCAGTTCTTC,CASSQILGDNEQFF
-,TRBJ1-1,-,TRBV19,TGTGCCAGTAGCGGACAAGCTACTGAAGCTTTCTTT,CASSGQATEAFF
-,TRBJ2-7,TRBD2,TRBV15,TGTGCCACCAGCCGTGGACTAGCGGGAAGTGGCGAGCAGTACTTC,CATSRGLAGSGEQYF
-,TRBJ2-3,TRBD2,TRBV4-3,TGCGCCAGCAGCCAAGAAAGTGGACTAGCGGGGGATACGCAGTATTTT,CASSQESGLAGDTQYF
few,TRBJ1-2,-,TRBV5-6,TGTGCCAGCAGCTCCCAGGGGATCGATGAAGCTAACTATGGCTACACCTTC,CASSSQGIDEANYGYTF
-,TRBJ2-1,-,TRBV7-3,TGTGCCAGCAGCCCGGTTGCGGGATCGGATGAGCAGTTCTTC,CASSPVAGSDEQFF
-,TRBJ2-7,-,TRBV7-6,TGTGCCAGCAGCTTTAGCGCAGGCGGAAGCTCCTACGAGCAGTACTTC,CASSFSAGGSSYEQYF
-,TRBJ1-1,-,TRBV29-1,TGCAGCGTTGAACGGGGCGGACAGCGGGGGCCAAACACTGAAGCTTTCTTT,CSVERGGQRGPNTEAFF